The 27 T cell receptor beta chains reported below all come from one sample, sequenced in a study of post-analysis software for immune sequencing data. Study-level points and caveats: TRBV5-6, TRBV5-1 and TRBV20-1 were among four or five TRBV segments more frequent in patients than controls.

Prepared TCR beta cDNA libraries contained unique molecular identifiers. One entry per CDR3 protein, called by TCRdb with MiXCR from the PCR reads. The table shows roughly 410,000 distinct CDR3 sequences, with about a third occurring only once. Antigens for these TCRs are unknown. The material sequenced was blood. The source of these receptors is a girl aged 5-17 years with multiple sclerosis.

The rearrangement uses TRBV4-1 and TRBJ2-5, with D perhaps TRBD1 (5 bases). TRBJ2-7 explains the end of the DNA better; the J call may be wrong. The CDR3 runs 14 residues. Per the germline V gene, CDR1 is MGHRA and CDR2 is YSYEKL. This CDR3 reads CASSQDRVGYEQYF. The CDR3 DNA follows: TGCGCCAGCAGCCAAGACAGGGTAGGCTACGAGCAGTACTTC.

This clonotype was recorded a few times. The chain employs TRBV5-1 and TRBJ2-3; D may be TRBD2 (5 bases). Trimming took 5 bases from V and 4 from J, leaving 17 bases between them. Germline values: CDR1 SGHRS, CDR2 YFSETQ. The CDR3 has 15 amino acids. CDR3 sequence (DNA): TGCGCCAGCAGGGGTCTAGCAATTATAGCAGATACGCAGTATTTT. Translation: CASRGLAIIADTQYF.

The chain couples TRBV21-1 to TRBJ1-1; TRBD1, the table's D call, was not compared with the DNA. TRBV21-1 corresponds to a pseudogene. The CDR3 has 16 residues. The CDR3 is CASSKVPGARETEAFF. Written as DNA, the CDR3 is TGTGCCAGCAGCAAAGTACCGGGGGCCCGGGAAACTGAAGCTTTCTTT.

This rearrangement joins TRBV7-2 to TRBJ2-3, with D possibly matching TRBD2 (6 bases). V was pared by 5 bases and J by 1 base, with 13 bases between. Germline assignment: CDR1 SGHTA and CDR2 FQGNSA. This CDR3 comprises 15 residues. CDR3: CASSRAASGTDTQYF. The CDR3 nucleotides are TGTGCCAGCAGCCGAGCGGCTAGCGGCACAGATACGCAGTATTTT.

This clonotype was counted a few times. The chain joins TRBV5-8 to TRBJ1-5, with TRBD1 matching over 9 bases. Looked up from germline, CDR1 is SGHTS and CDR2 is YDEGEE. The CDR3 loop spans 14 amino acids. The ends lost 1 base at V and 10 bases at J; junction bases unmatched: 6. The chain's CDR3 is CASSLRQGVRPQHF. The CDR3 nucleotides read TGTGCCAGCAGCTTGAGACAGGGGGTCAGACCCCAGCATTTT.

This clonotype was detected a few times. The chain carries TRBV29-1 and TRBJ1-2; 11 nucleotides align to TRBD1. The germline gives CDR1 SQVTM, CDR2 ANQGSEA. This CDR3 is built from 14 residues. J gave up 3 bases and V 4 bases, and 4 bases lay outside the gene matches. CDR3 sequence reads: CSVGTGGVHYGYTF. Here the CDR3 DNA reads TGCAGCGTTGGGACAGGGGGCGTGCACTATGGCTACACCTTC.

This clonotype appeared a few times. The rearrangement uses TRBV28 and TRBJ2-7; 13 bases fit TRBD2. The CDR3 sequence is 17 residues long. Trimming cost V 4 bases and J 2 bases; bases outside gene matches: 8. CDR1 is MDHEN and CDR2 is SYDVKM in the germline V gene. The CDR3 sequence: CASSSPRLAGGTYEQYF. The CDR3, as DNA: TGTGCCAGCAGTTCCCCTCGACTAGCGGGGGGCACCTACGAGCAGTACTTC.

This clonotype was observed a few times. The rearrangement uses TRBV5-1 and TRBJ1-2; unclear D gene. This CDR3 is 14 amino acids long. V lost 0 bases to trimming and J lost 6 bases, with 12 bases between them. Germline V gene data show CDR1 as SGHRS and CDR2 as YFSETQ. CDR3 region: CASSLEVRIDGYTF. The CDR3 coding sequence is TGCGCCAGCAGCTTGGAGGTCAGAATTGATGGCTACACCTTC.

V and J are TRBV7-6 and TRBJ2-7; D remains unclear. The germline CDR1 and CDR2 sequences are SGHVS and FNYEAQ. The CDR3 totals 16 residues. Between the trimmed V and J ends, which lost 5 bases and 5 bases, there was a span of 22 bases. CDR3 sequence: CASSDIRVSAFHEQYF. For the CDR3, the DNA is TGTGCCAGCAGCGACATAAGGGTGTCGGCCTTCCACGAGCAGTACTTC.

The rearrangement uses TRBV18 and TRBJ2-5; no definite D call. Germline V gene sequence: CDR1 KGHSH, CDR2 LQKENI. CDR3 length: 16 amino acids. V lost 2 bases to trimming and J lost 2 bases, with 15 bases between them. The CDR3 is CASSPFGPTGQETQYF. CDR3 nucleotides: TGTGCCAGCTCACCATTCGGACCTACCGGACAAGAGACCCAGTACTTC. The complete variable domain, with remaining parts taken from reference TRBV18 and TRBJ2-5, reads NAGVMQNPRHLVRRRGQEARLRCSPMKGHSHVYWYRQLPEEGLKFMVYLQKENIIDESGMPKERFSAEFPKEGPSILRIQQVVRGDSAAYFCASSPFGPTGQETQYFGPGTRLLVL.

The chain employs TRBV3-1 and TRBJ1-6, with D unresolved. The V end lost 0 bases, the J end lost 11 bases, and 14 bases lay between the germline ends. This CDR3 has 15 amino acids. Looked up from germline, CDR1 is LGHDT and CDR2 is YNNKEL (reference sequence). The CDR3 DNA reads as TGTGCCAGCAGCCAAGAGGGTGACGGGAATCCACCCCTCCACTTT. Its translation: CASSQEGDGNPPLHF.

This clonotype was found once. The genes are TRBV4-1 and TRBJ1-1; no firm D call. Germline V gene data show CDR1 as MGHRA and CDR2 as YSYEKL. The CDR3 loop spans 15 amino acids. V was shortened by 1 base and J by 0 bases, with 9 bases between the two germline ends. The CDR3 coding sequence is TGCGCCAGCAGCCAAGGCCCAGGAGTGAACACTGAAGCTTTCTTT. Translated, it gives CASSQGPGVNTEAFF.

This clonotype was counted only a few times. The chain couples TRBV12-3 or TRBV12-4 to TRBJ2-5, with TRBD2 as a possible D gene (5 bases). V was trimmed by 6 bases and J by 11 bases, leaving 19 bases between them. The CDR3 runs 13 residues. The CDR3 here is CASSVGISGEQYF. In DNA, the CDR3 is TGTGCCAGCAGCGTCGGGATCAGTGGAGAGCAGTACTTC.

The rearrangement links TRBV20-1 to TRBJ2-7, with TRBD2 identical over 9 bases. Per the germline V gene, CDR1 is DFQATT and CDR2 is SNEGSKA (reference sequence). The V segment lost 4 bases and the J segment 0 bases; nucleotides outside the gene matches: 7. This CDR3 has 15 residues. For the CDR3, the DNA is TGCAGTGCTACCGGCGGAGCGGGGGGCTCCTACGAGCAGTACTTC. Translated, it gives CSATGGAGGSYEQYF.

This clonotype was detected a few times. V gene TRBV5-1 combines with J gene TRBJ1-2; D is unresolved. Trimming shortened V by 2 bases and J by 5 bases, and 13 bases separated the two germline ends. This CDR3 spans 14 amino acids. Per germline, CDR1 SGHRS and CDR2 YFSETQ. CDR3 bases: TGCGCCAGCAGCTTCGCGGCAGAGAATTATGGCTACACCTTC. Translated: CASSFAAENYGYTF.

There are a few counts of this clonotype. The genes are TRBV5-1 and TRBJ1-1, with D tentatively TRBD1 (5 bases). The germline gives CDR1 SGHRS, CDR2 YFSETQ. CDR3 length equals 13 residues. Trimming removed 7 bases at V and 4 bases at J, with 14 bases between. The CDR3 sequence: CASARPGGTEAFF. The CDR3 DNA reads as TGCGCCAGCGCTCGCCCCGGGGGCACTGAAGCTTTCTTT.

The rearrangement uses TRBV5-5 and TRBJ1-2; D possibly corresponds to TRBD1 (5 bases). CDR1 and CDR2 from the germline V gene are SGHKS and YYEKEE (reference sequence). The CDR3 has 16 residues. With 0 bases removed from V and 5 bases from J, the gap between germline ends came to 17 bases. CDR3 nucleotides: TGTGCCAGCAGCTTGGTTACCAGGGAAATTCGATATGGCTACACCTTC. Residues: CASSLVTREIRYGYTF.

The V gene is TRBV6-1, the J gene TRBJ2-7, with TRBD2 as a possible D gene (7 bases). The CDR3 has 13 residues. Germline assignment: CDR1 MNHNS and CDR2 SASEGT. The germline V and J ends were trimmed by 11 bases and 1 base, with 15 bases remaining between them. The chain's CDR3 is CAAGEGVSYEQYF. DNA of the CDR3: TGTGCCGCAGGGGAGGGGGTTTCCTACGAGCAGTACTTC.

This clonotype appeared a few times. The J gene is TRBJ2-3, the V gene TRBV5-5; 7 nucleotides align to TRBD2. From germline, CDR1 is SGHKS and CDR2 YYEKEE (reference sequence). V lost 1 base and J lost 6; bases outside the gene matches: 8. There are 15 residues in the CDR3. The chain's CDR3 is CASSLQGGVTDTQYF. The DNA for the CDR3 is TGTGCCAGCAGCTTGCAGGGAGGGGTAACGGATACGCAGTATTTT.

CDR3 DNA: TGCAGTGCTCGACTGAGCTACGAGCAGTACTTC. Protein sequence: CSARLSYEQYF. The V gene is TRBV20-1, the J gene TRBJ2-4; D gene unclear. The DNA end lines up better with TRBJ2-7; the J call may be wrong. Germline lookup yields CDR1 DFQATT and CDR2 SNEGSKA (reference sequence). CDR3 length equals 11 residues.

This clonotype was counted many times. This rearrangement joins TRBV7-2 to TRBJ2-7; no firm D call. V dropped 2 bases and J dropped 2 bases, with 4 bases sitting between them. The CDR3 contains 12 residues. Germline loops: CDR1 SGHTA, CDR2 FQGNSA. This CDR3 is CASSLNPYEQYF. CDR3 bases: TGTGCCAGCAGCTTAAACCCCTACGAGCAGTACTTC.

This clonotype was seen only a few times. The V and J genes are TRBV7-9 and TRBJ2-6; TRBD1 agrees at 7 bases. The CDR3 consists of 18 residues. The germline V gene encodes CDR1 SEHNR and CDR2 FQNEAQ (reference sequence). Trimming at V came to 3 bases and at J to 0 bases, leaving 8 bases not matched to a gene. The CDR3 region is CASSLIGTDGSGANVLTF. DNA of the CDR3: TGTGCCAGCAGCTTGATCGGGACAGATGGCTCTGGGGCCAACGTCCTGACTTTC.

For this clonotype: Sequence at one end of the junction differs from germline and may be a read error. The chain combines TRBV7-7 with TRBJ2-5, with unresolved D. The CDR3 extends over 17 amino acids. Germline V gives CDR1 SSHAT, CDR2 FNYEAQ (reference sequence). CDR3 in DNA: TGTGCTAGCAGCTTAGGTCGTGGCGAAACGTACCAAGAGACCCAGTACTTC. Protein: CASSLGRGETYQETQYF.

The chain joins TRBV5-6 to TRBJ2-2; the D is unclear. The V end lost 4 bases, the J end lost 2 bases, and 12 bases lay between the germline ends. CDR1 SGHDT and CDR2 YYEEEE come from the germline V gene. There are 15 residues in the CDR3. For the CDR3, the DNA is TGTGCCAGCAGCCATCCGACGGTTAACACCGGGGAGCTGTTTTTT. Its translation is CASSHPTVNTGELFF.

This clonotype was counted only a few times. The chain has TRBV27 and TRBJ2-7; tentative D call: TRBD2 (5 bases). CDR1 is MNHEY and CDR2 is SMNVEV in the germline V gene (reference sequence). The V and J ends lost 4 bases and 3 bases respectively, with 13 bases between them. This CDR3 region has 14 residues. The CDR3 reads CASSWGATVYEQYF. CDR3 bases: TGTGCCAGCAGTTGGGGAGCGACGGTCTACGAGCAGTACTTC.

The sample holds a few counts of this clonotype. V gene TRBV7-9 combines with J gene TRBJ1-2; D is undetermined. CDR3 length: 18 amino acids. Trimming cost V 5 bases and J 3 bases, with 25 bases left between them. CDR1 is SEHNR, CDR2 FQNEAQ, per germline (reference sequence). The chain's CDR3 is CASSPNLPVSREDYGYTF. The CDR3 DNA is TGTGCCAGCAGCCCGAACCTCCCTGTTAGCCGGGAAGACTATGGCTACACCTTC.

The chain combines TRBV2 with TRBJ2-5, with 9 bases identical to TRBD2. Unmatched junction bases numbered 8, after V lost 6 bases and J lost 3 bases. The germline CDR1 and CDR2 sequences are SNHLY and FYNNEI. CDR3 length: 15 residues. CDR3 sequence: CASRKGLAGKETQYF. CDR3 sequence (DNA): TGTGCCAGCAGAAAGGGGCTAGCGGGAAAAGAGACCCAGTACTTC.